This T cell receptor (beta chain) was documented in a study of cytomegalovirus exposure and HLA in healthy donors. About this clone: At one end, the junction sequence differs from germline, possibly due to a read error.

Nominally healthy donors were sampled, though unrecorded immune exposures were likely. Germline CDR1 is SEHNR and CDR2 is FQNEAQ (reference sequence). The CDR3 covers 15 residues. Amplification used 60 Vbeta primers and 13 Jbeta primers. Only in-frame clones appear in the TCRdb table, and some are missing; sequencing was by immunoSEQ multiplex PCR. Here the sample spans about 140,000 clones, about three quarters being singletons. The chain is built from TRBV7-9 and TRBJ1-1; 11 bases line up with TRBD1. Sequencing was performed on PBMCs. This TCR was recovered from a male donor in good health and CMV-seronegative. CDR3: CSSSLVGTGGTEAFF. CDR3 in DNA: TGTTCCAGCAGCTTAGTTGGGACAGGGGGTACTGAAGCTTTCTTT.